This record looks at one T cell receptor beta chain sequence and its context. Its antigen is as yet unknown. This entry is derived from a study of T cell responses to AZD1222 COVID-19 vaccine. Points from the study as a whole: Donors skewed white British and female; clonal diversity was possibly underestimated. Just a handful of AZD1222 recipients were seropositive at baseline.

Data came from immunoSEQ multiplex PCR; TCRdb stores just in-frame clones and leaves some out. The sample holds about 120,000 clones, about nine tenths seen once. Trimming shortened V by 2 bases and J by 3 bases, and 10 bases separated the two germline ends. Germline loops: CDR1 ENHRY, CDR2 SYGVKD. The CDR3 consists of 15 residues. The chain couples TRBV10-3 to TRBJ1-4, with D unresolved. The specimen was peripheral blood, collected 28 days after the second AZD1222 dose. The TCR was taken from an adult who received the AZD1222 COVID-19 vaccine. The DNA of the CDR3 is TGTGCCATCAGTGAGCTCACCGCGCCTAATGAAAAACTGTTTTTT. The encoded protein is CAISELTAPNEKLFF.